The T cell receptor beta chain under discussion was sequenced for a study of technical replicates of blood from several donors. Method: immunoSEQ multiplex PCR; TCRdb's copy keeps in-frame clones and lacks some. Among just under 60,000 clones listed, about nine tenths were seen once. Per the germline V gene, CDR1 is MNHEY and CDR2 is SMNVEV (reference sequence). This CDR3 comprises 12 residues. V dropped 5 bases and J dropped 3 bases, with 5 bases sitting between them. This sequence originates from a human donor in good health. Some clones in this sample may be carry-over from other donors' samples. J is TRBJ1-5 and V is TRBV27; D is unclear. Material for sequencing was PBMCs. The CDR3 nucleotides read TGTGCCAGCAGTCTCCTCAATCAGCCCCAGCATTTT. It yields the protein CASSLLNQPQHF.